A single sample gave rise to the 30 T cell receptor beta chains below, sequenced in a study of blood T cell repertoires in COVID-19. This table comes from immunoSEQ multiplex PCR, and its TCRdb copy is limited to in-frame clones, with some not included. The sample shows about 400,000 clones, around 92% of them seen only once. The sequencing input was peripheral blood. The receptors come from a man aged 35 to 55 with acute or convalescent COVID-19.

V is TRBV7-9 and J is TRBJ1-1; D is uncertain. Per germline, CDR1 SEHNR and CDR2 FQNEAQ (reference sequence). The CDR3 totals 14 residues. Trimming left V 1 base short and J 6 bases short, with 12 bases between. The CDR3 protein is CASSLGGGKSEAFF. The CDR3, as DNA: TGTGCCAGCAGCTTAGGTGGAGGGAAGTCTGAAGCTTTCTTT.

This chain links TRBV28 with TRBJ1-5; D is perhaps TRBD1 (6 bases). Germline V gene data show CDR1 as MDHEN and CDR2 as SYDVKM. V was pared by 11 bases and J by 7 bases, with 21 bases between. This CDR3 is 14 amino acids long. CDR3 nucleotide sequence: TGTGCCCTAGGGGGAACAGCCGGGGGGCAGCCCCAGCATTTT. The encoded protein is CALGGTAGGQPQHF.

The J gene is TRBJ2-1, the V gene TRBV5-1; D might be TRBD2 (6 bases). CDR1 and CDR2 from the germline V gene are SGHRS and YFSETQ. This CDR3 is built from 15 residues. With 1 base removed from V and 2 bases from J, the gap between germline ends came to 10 bases. CDR3 residues: CASSLKGEAYNEQFF. The CDR3 nucleotides read TGCGCCAGCAGCTTGAAAGGGGAGGCCTACAATGAGCAGTTCTTC.

The table lists this clone with a count of one. The chain uses TRBV7-9 and TRBJ2-7, with a possible D match to TRBD1 (6 bases). The germline V and J ends were trimmed by 5 bases and 3 bases, with 14 bases remaining between them. Per the germline V gene, CDR1 is SEHNR and CDR2 is FQNEAQ (reference sequence). The CDR3 extends over 14 amino acids. The CDR3 nucleotides are TGTGCCAGCAGCCAAGCCAGGGGTCTCTACGAGCAGTACTTC. Residues: CASSQARGLYEQYF.

This clone has just one count. This chain links TRBV29-1 with TRBJ2-3; no clear D. The germline CDR1 and CDR2 sequences are SQVTM and ANQGSEA. Trimming left V 6 bases short and J 6 bases short, with 10 bases between. There are 11 residues in the CDR3. The CDR3 bases are TGCAGCGTAGACGGAGACGATACGCAGTATTTT. This encodes CSVDGDDTQYF.

This clone has a single count. The chain employs TRBV27 and TRBJ2-3; 8 bases map to TRBD2. CDR1 MNHEY and CDR2 SMNVEV come from the germline V gene (reference sequence). The CDR3 spans 16 residues. The trim removed 8 bases at V and 5 bases at J, leaving 15 bases unmatched. CDR3 in amino acids: CASSSFFSGDQDTQYF. The DNA of the CDR3 is TGTGCCAGCTCATCTTTTTTTAGCGGGGATCAAGATACGCAGTATTTT.

The genes are TRBV23-1 and TRBJ1-4; the match to TRBD1 covers 8 bases. TRBV23-1 carries the ORF label, with uncertain function. CDR3 length equals 14 residues. After removal of 3 bases from V and 8 bases from J, the junction contained 5 bases not matched to a gene. CDR3 protein: CASSQGGQEEKLFF. CDR3 DNA sequence: TGCGCCAGCAGTCAGGGGGGACAGGAAGAAAAACTGTTTTTT.

The chain recombines TRBV30 with TRBJ2-2; 8 bases match TRBD2. V dropped 0 bases and J dropped 5; count of bases not matched to a gene: 5. CDR3 size: 15 residues. Germline-derived CDR1 and CDR2 are GTSNPN and SVGIG (reference sequence). This CDR3 reads CAWSVKVAGTGELFF. The CDR3 DNA reads TGTGCCTGGAGTGTAAAGGTAGCGGGAACCGGGGAGCTGTTTTTT.

This clone was seen a few times. This chain connects TRBV9 to TRBJ2-2, with 7 bases identical to TRBD2. The V and J ends lost 4 bases and 0 bases, in that order; junction bases with no gene match: 6. The germline gives CDR1 SGDLS, CDR2 YYNGEE. The CDR3 is 16 residues long. The CDR3 loop reads CASSTQAGTNTGELFF. DNA for the CDR3: TGTGCCAGCAGCACTCAAGCGGGAACGAACACCGGGGAGCTGTTTTTT.

The chain has TRBV7-9 and TRBJ2-5, with D possibly being TRBD1 (6 bases). Trimming removed 4 bases from V and 5 bases from J, with 17 bases in between. CDR3 size: 15 residues. CDR1 is SEHNR, CDR2 FQNEAQ, per germline (reference sequence). This CDR3 is CASSSWGLAGETQYF. CDR3 DNA: TGTGCCAGCAGCTCGTGGGGGCTAGCTGGGGAGACCCAGTACTTC.

This sequence joins TRBV7-2 and TRBJ2-3, with 10 bases lining up with TRBD2. Germline-derived CDR1 and CDR2 are SGHTA and FQGNSA. The CDR3 length is 19 residues. V lost 1 base, J lost 4 bases, and 14 bases stayed unmatched. CDR3 nucleotides: TGTGCCAGCAGCTTAGTTGTCGTCCTAGCGGGGGACAACCCAGATACGCAGTATTTT. Translated: CASSLVVVLAGDNPDTQYF.

The rearrangement uses TRBV6-2 or TRBV6-3 and TRBJ2-1; D not resolved. Germline lookup yields CDR1 MNHEY and CDR2 SVGEGT. This CDR3 comprises 15 residues. V dropped 2 bases and J dropped 3 bases, with 11 bases sitting between them. The CDR3: CASSYTPRGYNEQFF. The DNA for the CDR3 is TGTGCCAGCAGTTACACCCCCCGAGGCTACAATGAGCAGTTCTTC.

This clone was detected only once. The chain carries TRBV9 and TRBJ1-6, with TRBD1 matching 9 bases. The CDR3 covers 15 residues. Germline V CDR1 and CDR2: SGDLS, YYNGEE. J was trimmed by 6 bases and V by 3 bases; bases with no gene match: 4. The CDR3: CASSAGTGPNSPLHF. CDR3 nucleotides: TGTGCCAGCAGCGCAGGGACAGGGCCTAATTCACCCCTCCACTTT.

This clone occurred once. The genes are TRBV30 and TRBJ1-2, with TRBD1 matching 9 bases. Germline CDR1 reads GTSNPN; CDR2 reads SVGIG (reference sequence). V gave up 6 bases and J gave up 2 bases; unmatched junction bases: 10. The CDR3 length is 15 residues. The CDR3 DNA is TGTGCCTGCCAAGGGACAGGGACCGTAAACTATGGCTACACCTTC. Its protein is CACQGTGTVNYGYTF.

The chain couples TRBV7-3 to TRBJ2-1; D possibly corresponds to TRBD2 (5 bases). The V and J ends lost 3 bases and 7 bases respectively, with 19 bases between them. Germline loops: CDR1 SGHTA, CDR2 FQGTGA. This CDR3 spans 16 amino acids. In nucleotides, the CDR3 is TGTGCCAGCAGCTTTGGGCCGCCCGGGGAAGGAAATGAGCAGTTCTTC. It translates to CASSFGPPGEGNEQFF.

The genes are TRBV9 and TRBJ2-3; the match to TRBD2 covers 7 bases. This CDR3 is 16 amino acids long. V was pared by 3 bases and J by 2 bases, with 9 bases of the junction left unmatched. Germline CDR1 and CDR2: SGDLS and YYNGEE. The CDR3 spells CASSDGVGRATDTQYF. The CDR3 DNA reads as TGTGCCAGCAGCGACGGGGTGGGGAGGGCCACAGATACGCAGTATTTT.

J is TRBJ1-6 and V is TRBV3-1 (or the pseudogene TRBV3-2), with D unresolved. V gave up 8 bases and J gave up 8 bases, with 7 bases separating them. The CDR3 has 11 amino acids. The germline V gene encodes CDR1 LGHDT and CDR2 YNNKEL (reference sequence). The CDR3 loop is CASSGDSPLHF. CDR3 DNA sequence: TGTGCCAGCTCGGGTGATTCACCCCTCCACTTT.

The V gene is TRBV10-3, the J gene TRBJ2-1, with TRBD1 as a possible D gene (5 bases). V was shortened by 0 bases and J by 6 bases, with 6 bases between the two germline ends. The CDR3 extends over 13 amino acids. Looked up from germline, CDR1 is ENHRY and CDR2 is SYGVKD. The CDR3 loop reads CAISESDSNEQFF. The CDR3 DNA reads as TGTGCCATCAGTGAGTCTGACAGCAATGAGCAGTTCTTC.

This chain connects TRBV3-1 (or the pseudogene TRBV3-2) to TRBJ2-7, with 7 bases that match TRBD2. Trimming cost V 5 bases and J 10 bases; bases outside gene matches: 5. In germline, CDR1 is LGHDT, CDR2 YNNKEL (reference sequence). This CDR3 has 11 amino acids. The CDR3 coding sequence is TGTGCCAGCAGCGGGGGGGGACTTCAGTACTTC. Protein product: CASSGGGLQYF.

This clone was counted once. The gene calls are TRBV5-6 and TRBJ1-5; D possibly corresponds to TRBD1 (6 bases). The CDR3 covers 12 residues. V was trimmed by 3 bases and J by 10 bases, leaving 11 bases between them. Looked up from germline, CDR1 is SGHDT and CDR2 is YYEEEE. The CDR3 region is CASSSTGLPQHF. The CDR3 DNA is TGTGCCAGCAGCTCGACAGGCTTACCCCAGCATTTT.

The V gene is TRBV3-1 (or the pseudogene TRBV3-2), the J gene TRBJ2-3; 10 bases match TRBD2. In germline, CDR1 is LGHDT, CDR2 YNNKEL (reference sequence). The CDR3 has 17 residues. The junction had 9 bases not matched to a gene; V was cut back by 6 bases and J by 0 bases. The CDR3 DNA follows: TGTGCCAGCAGAGGCGTTAGCGGGGGGCTTAGCACAGATACGCAGTATTTT. It specifies CASRGVSGGLSTDTQYF.

V and J are TRBV28 and TRBJ2-5; D may be TRBD1 (6 bases). Trimming shortened V by 5 bases and J by 3 bases, and 10 bases separated the two germline ends. This CDR3 spans 13 amino acids. Germline loops: CDR1 MDHEN, CDR2 SYDVKM. CDR3 loop: CASSRQEKETQYF. In DNA form, the CDR3 reads TGTGCCAGCAGTCGACAGGAAAAAGAGACCCAGTACTTC.

The J gene is TRBJ1-4, the V gene TRBV5-1; tentative D call: TRBD1 (5 bases). Trimming shortened V by 5 bases and J by 4 bases, and 12 bases separated the two germline ends. The CDR3 consists of 14 residues. CDR1 and CDR2 (germline): SGHRS, YFSETQ. DNA of the CDR3: TGCGCCAGCAGAAACAGGACCCGTAATGAAAAACTGTTTTTT. It specifies CASRNRTRNEKLFF.

This rearrangement joins TRBV2 to TRBJ1-6, with 8 bases that match TRBD1. Germline V CDR1 and CDR2: SNHLY, FYNNEI. The trim removed 7 bases at V and 1 base at J, leaving 9 bases unmatched. This CDR3 region has 17 residues. As DNA, the CDR3 is TGTGCCAGCATGAGGACAGGGATTATGTCCTATAATTCACCCCTCCACTTT. It is translated as CASMRTGIMSYNSPLHF.

The rearrangement joins TRBV7-9 to TRBJ2-7; D uncertain. Germline V lookup: CDR1 SEHNR, CDR2 FQNEAQ (reference sequence). There are 13 residues in the CDR3. V lost 1 base and J 9 bases, leaving 13 bases between the germline ends. The DNA for the CDR3 is TGTGCCAGCAGCTTAGAGTCCCCGGTCGGGCAGTACTTC. Translation gives CASSLESPVGQYF.

CDR3 region: CASSLRVTGEQFF. The DNA for the CDR3 is TGTGCCAGCAGCTTAAGGGTTACAGGTGAGCAGTTCTTC. V is TRBV7-3 and J is TRBJ2-1; D is perhaps TRBD1 (5 bases). The CDR3 runs 13 residues. Germline lookup yields CDR1 SGHTA and CDR2 FQGTGA. Trimming took 1 base from V and 9 from J, leaving 10 bases between them.

This clone appeared a single time. The V and J genes are TRBV12-3 or TRBV12-4 and TRBJ2-7; the D gene is possibly TRBD1 (5 bases). Trimming removed 3 bases at V and 2 bases at J, with 8 bases between. The CDR3 extends over 13 amino acids. Here the CDR3 DNA reads TGTGCCAGCAGTTTCGCAGGGACCTACGAGCAGTACTTC. The encoded protein is CASSFAGTYEQYF.

The chain employs TRBV12-3 or TRBV12-4 and TRBJ1-2; D uncertain. Trimming took 2 bases from V and 7 from J, leaving 5 bases between them. This CDR3 has 11 residues. CDR3 region: CASSLFVGYTF. CDR3 sequence (DNA): TGTGCCAGCAGTTTATTCGTTGGCTACACCTTC.

The V and J genes are TRBV2 and TRBJ2-7; D is uncertain. The CDR3 has 13 amino acids. The germline gives CDR1 SNHLY, CDR2 FYNNEI. The V gene lost 3 bases and the J gene lost 4 bases, with 10 bases spanning the gap. This CDR3 is CASSDGAYYEQYF. The DNA for the CDR3 is TGTGCCAGCAGTGATGGAGCATATTACGAGCAGTACTTC. Full variable domain (outside the CDR3, taken from reference TRBV2 and TRBJ2-7): EPEVTQTPSHQVTQMGQEVILRCVPISNHLYFYWYRQILGQKVEFLVSFYNNEISEKSEIFDDQFSVERPDGSNFTLKIRSTKLEDSAMYFCASSDGAYYEQYFGPGTRLTVT.

This chain uses TRBV27 with TRBJ2-7; no definite D call. The V end was cut by 3 bases, the J end by 0 bases, with 6 bases between. Per germline, CDR1 MNHEY and CDR2 SMNVEV (reference sequence). The CDR3 extends over 13 amino acids. DNA for the CDR3: TGTGCCAGCAGTTTTGCAGACTCCTACGAGCAGTACTTC. Translating gives CASSFADSYEQYF.